This entry lists 21 T cell receptor beta chains sequenced from one sample in a study of T-cell reconstitution after alpha-beta-depleted transplantation in children. Unique molecular identifiers were used to barcode this TCRbeta library. TCRdb called the PCR reads again in MiXCR, with one record for every CDR3 protein. The data contain about 340,000 distinct CDR3 sequences, 13% of them singletons. The source material was PBMCs, sampled from the stem cell graft. These receptors were obtained from a human donor who donated a stem cell graft to a child with Fanconi anemia.

In this sample, this clonotype turned up many times. The CDR3 region is CASSFGGSIPQHF. The CDR3 DNA reads as TGTGCCAGCAGTTTTGGGGGTTCTATTCCCCAGCATTTT. The chain has TRBV12-3 or TRBV12-4 and TRBJ1-5; D may be TRBD1 (5 bases). The CDR3 totals 13 residues. Trimming took 3 bases from V and 10 from J, leaving 13 bases between them.

This clonotype appeared a few times. The chain couples TRBV27 to TRBJ2-2; the D call may be TRBD1 or TRBD2 (5 bases each). From germline, CDR1 is MNHEY and CDR2 SMNVEV (reference sequence). The V and J ends lost 6 bases and 4 bases respectively, with 18 bases between them. The CDR3 is 16 residues long. CDR3: CASSEARGIGTGELFF. CDR3 nucleotide sequence: TGTGCCAGCAGCGAAGCGAGGGGAATCGGCACCGGGGAGCTGTTTTTT.

The chain is built from TRBV7-9 and TRBJ1-5; 7 nucleotides line up with TRBD1. This CDR3 is 16 amino acids long. Germline-derived CDR1 and CDR2 are SEHNR and FQNEAQ (reference sequence). V dropped 5 bases and J dropped 0; count of bases not matched to a gene: 7. CDR3 loop: CASSRTGDLSNQPQHF. The DNA for the CDR3 is TGTGCCAGCAGCCGGACAGGCGACCTTAGCAATCAGCCCCAGCATTTT. The full variable domain, its missing parts supplied by reference TRBV7-9 and TRBJ1-5, is DTGVSQNPRHKITKRGQNVTFRCDPISEHNRLYWYRQTLGQGPEFLTYFQNEAQLEKSRLLSDRFSAERPKGSFSTLEIQRTEQGDSAMYLCASSRTGDLSNQPQHFGDGTRLSIL.

The chain uses TRBV20-1 and TRBJ2-5, with a weak D call TRBD2 (7 bases). V shed 5 bases and J shed 3 bases, with 13 bases lying between them. Looked up from germline, CDR1 is DFQATT and CDR2 is SNEGSKA (reference sequence). This CDR3 has 13 residues. In nucleotides, the CDR3 is TGCAGTGCTCAAGGGGGGGAGAAAGAGACCCAGTACTTC. As protein: CSAQGGEKETQYF.

The V and J genes are TRBV20-1 and TRBJ2-7; TRBD2 is a possible D gene (7 bases). CDR1 and CDR2 from the germline V gene are DFQATT and SNEGSKA (reference sequence). V was shortened by 3 bases and J by 1 base, with 13 bases between the two germline ends. CDR3 length: 14 amino acids. The chain's CDR3 is CSASEGGTSYEQYF. The CDR3 DNA follows: TGCAGTGCTAGTGAGGGGGGGACGTCCTACGAGCAGTACTTC.

The table lists this clonotype with a few counts. The V call is TRBV12-3 or TRBV12-4, the J call TRBJ1-4; no clear D. V was cut by 4 bases and J by 8 bases, with 8 bases left in between. CDR3 length: 12 amino acids. CDR3: CASSSREEKLFF. The CDR3 DNA is TGTGCCAGCAGTTCAAGAGAAGAAAAACTGTTTTTT.

This clonotype was detected only a few times. V gene TRBV6-2 or TRBV6-3 combines with J gene TRBJ2-5, with D uncertain. CDR3 length equals 15 residues. V shed 0 bases and J shed 2 bases, with 10 bases lying between them. Germline V gene lookup returns CDR1 MNHEY and CDR2 SVGEGT. The CDR3, as DNA: TGTGCCAGCAGTTACTCCGGGCGCAGGCAAGAGACCCAGTACTTC. Translation: CASSYSGRRQETQYF.

There are many counts of this clonotype. This rearrangement joins TRBV7-8 to TRBJ2-1, with no clear D. The length of the CDR3 is 16 residues. Germline V gene sequence: CDR1 SGHVS, CDR2 FQNEAQ. The V end was cut by 4 bases, the J end by 0 bases, with 13 bases between. The CDR3 loop is CASSSLGLSSYNEQFF. Written as DNA, the CDR3 is TGTGCCAGCAGCTCCCTTGGCTTGAGCTCCTACAATGAGCAGTTCTTC.

This clonotype was recorded many times. This sequence joins TRBV12-3 or TRBV12-4 and TRBJ2-7, with TRBD1 matching over 8 bases. V lost 1 base, J lost 6 bases, and 2 bases stayed unmatched. The CDR3 has 13 residues. CDR3 amino acids: CASSLGQGREQYF. The CDR3 DNA reads TGTGCCAGCAGTTTAGGACAGGGGCGCGAGCAGTACTTC.

The gene calls are TRBV6-1 and TRBJ1-2, with a tentative D call TRBD1 (5 bases). CDR3 size: 15 residues. Germline loops: CDR1 MNHNS, CDR2 SASEGT. V was trimmed by 0 bases and J by 4 bases, leaving 12 bases between them. CDR3 DNA sequence: TGTGCCAGCAGTGAAGCGCACGGGGCGCCCTATGGCTACACCTTC. Its translation: CASSEAHGAPYGYTF.

V is TRBV7-2 and J is TRBJ2-4; D uncertain. Deletions cut 6 bases from V and 6 bases from J, with 6 bases between. Germline loops: CDR1 SGHTA, CDR2 FQGNSA. The CDR3 length is 11 residues. CDR3 coding DNA: TGTGCCAGCAGGTCTGGAAACATTCAGTACTTC. This translates into CASRSGNIQYF.

The chain recombines TRBV15 with TRBJ2-2, with 7 nucleotides matching TRBD1. From germline, CDR1 is LNHNV and CDR2 YYDKDF (reference sequence). V lost 0 bases and J lost 8; bases outside the gene matches: 3. The CDR3 has 14 residues. Here the CDR3 DNA reads TGTGCCACCAGCAGAGACCACAGGGGTGGGGAGCTGTTTTTT. It translates to CATSRDHRGGELFF.

This clonotype has a handful of counts. The chain joins TRBV27 to TRBJ2-1; a possible D gene is TRBD1 (5 bases). The CDR3 length is 14 residues. Germline V lookup: CDR1 MNHEY, CDR2 SMNVEV (reference sequence). Trimming stripped 4 bases from V and 0 bases from J, with 7 bases between. In DNA, the CDR3 is TGTGCCAGCAGTTCAGGGTTCTCCTACAATGAGCAGTTCTTC. It translates to CASSSGFSYNEQFF.

This clonotype was seen a handful of times. J is TRBJ1-4 and V is TRBV10-3; 7 bases align to TRBD1. V was clipped by 3 bases and J by 15 bases; unmatched bases: 10. The CDR3 is 13 residues long. The V gene's germline CDR1 is ENHRY and CDR2 SYGVKD. CDR3 sequence: CAISDRGGEVLFF. Here the CDR3 DNA reads TGTGCCATCAGTGACCGAGGGGGCGAGGTGTTGTTTTTT.

This chain uses TRBV3-1 with TRBJ1-1; maybe TRBD1 (5 bases). V dropped 5 bases and J dropped 5 bases, with 18 bases sitting between them. The CDR3 covers 15 residues. In germline, CDR1 is LGHDT, CDR2 YNNKEL (reference sequence). In DNA form, the CDR3 reads TGTGCCAGCAGCGTAGACGACAGCGGGGGGACTGAAGCTTTCTTT. Its translation: CASSVDDSGGTEAFF.

This clonotype appeared many times. V usage is TRBV6-5 and J usage is TRBJ1-2; D is perhaps TRBD1 (6 bases). Germline CDR1 and CDR2: MNHEY and SVGAGI. This CDR3 contains 12 residues. V shed 9 bases and J shed 8 bases, with 16 bases lying between them. The CDR3 region is CASGGGPRGYTF. CDR3 DNA sequence: TGTGCCAGTGGCGGGGGCCCTCGGGGCTACACCTTC.

V gene TRBV15 combines with J gene TRBJ2-3; D is perhaps TRBD2 (6 bases). The CDR3 runs to 15 residues. The germline V gene encodes CDR1 LNHNV and CDR2 YYDKDF (reference sequence). V dropped 5 bases and J dropped 7 bases, with 19 bases sitting between them. The CDR3 DNA sequence: TGTGCCACCAGCGCCCAGCGGGCCCCGGGGCATACGCAGTATTTT. Encoded protein: CATSAQRAPGHTQYF.

This clonotype was seen a handful of times. The chain couples TRBV4-2 to TRBJ1-3, with D hard to call. There are 15 residues in the CDR3. V shed 4 bases and J shed 8 bases, with 18 bases lying between them. Germline V gives CDR1 LGHNA, CDR2 YNFKEQ. CDR3 region: CASSPPGTTRDTIYF. The CDR3 DNA is TGTGCCAGCAGCCCCCCTGGAACAACGCGAGACACCATATATTTT.

This clonotype turned up a few times. The chain joins TRBV6-1 to TRBJ1-5; D unclear. This CDR3 contains 16 residues. V lost 0 bases and J 3 bases, leaving 12 bases between the germline ends. CDR1 and CDR2 (germline): MNHNS, SASEGT. This chain's CDR3 is CASSEASGISNQPQHF. The CDR3 DNA reads as TGTGCCAGCAGTGAAGCTTCCGGGATCTCCAATCAGCCCCAGCATTTT.

This clonotype was recorded at least ten times. V usage is TRBV7-9 and J usage is TRBJ1-1; D may be TRBD1 (5 bases). The germline CDR1 and CDR2 sequences are SEHNR and FQNEAQ (reference sequence). This CDR3 is 12 amino acids long. V lost 3 bases, J lost 4 bases, and 6 bases lay in between. CDR3 sequence: CASSFDSTEAFF. In DNA form, the CDR3 reads TGTGCCAGCAGCTTCGACAGCACTGAAGCTTTCTTT.

This clonotype was picked up one time. Since a much larger clone is just one base distant, this may be a read error. The chain links TRBV29-1 to TRBJ2-5; D is perhaps TRBD2 (6 bases). This CDR3 contains 14 residues. Germline CDR1 and CDR2: SQVTM and ANQGSEA. The V end was cut by 5 bases, the J end by 1 base, with 14 bases between. CDR3 sequence: CSVKLADSQETQYF. The CDR3 DNA reads TGCAGCGTTAAACTAGCAGATTCCCAAGAGACCCAGTACTTC.